The 24 T cell receptor beta chains given below trace back to one sample, sequenced in a study of vaccination and CD4 T cells after COVID-19. These TCRs' antigens remain unknown. Cultured CD4+ T-cell DNA underwent Oncomine TCR Beta short-read sequencing. TCRdb redid the calling of the PCR reads with MiXCR, one entry per CDR3 protein. Found here are 20,000 to 25,000 distinct CDR3 sequences, roughly two fifths of them singletons; the top ten hold around 4.9%. Specified time point: late sampling 161 to 241 days after vaccination in three convalescent patients. Treatment denoted: roughly ten-day PBMC culture with coronavirus spike peptide pools or control peptides (ViraFEST assay). The material sequenced was CD4+ T cells from blood, cultured in vitro, taken about 7 months after SARS-CoV-2 vaccination. Every receptor here comes from a human donor who had recovered from COVID-19.

The chain carries TRBV28 and TRBJ1-6; TRBD1 might be the D (5 bases). CDR1 and CDR2 from the germline V gene are MDHEN and SYDVKM. The germline V and J ends were trimmed by 7 bases and 2 bases, with 9 bases remaining between them. The CDR3 contains 14 residues. The CDR3 loop is CASIGGAYNSPLHF. The CDR3 nucleotides read TGTGCCAGCATTGGGGGAGCCTATAATTCACCCCTCCACTTT.

In its sample, this clonotype was seen a few times. The V call is TRBV28, the J call TRBJ1-2; 8 bases map to TRBD1. CDR1 and CDR2 (germline): MDHEN, SYDVKM. V lost 5 bases to trimming and J lost 4 bases; unmatched junction nucleotides: 9. This CDR3 contains 15 residues. The CDR3 is CASSLRRGPFYGYTF. Written as DNA, the CDR3 is TGTGCCAGCAGTCTCCGCAGGGGGCCTTTCTATGGCTACACCTTC.

This clonotype was picked up a small number of times. The J gene is TRBJ2-7, the V gene TRBV19; 7 bases align to TRBD1. Germline V CDR1 and CDR2: LNHDA, SQIVND (reference sequence). J gave up 2 bases and V 3 bases, and 4 bases lay outside the gene matches. The CDR3 sequence is 14 residues long. The CDR3, as DNA: TGTGCCAGTAGTATGGCACAGGGGACCTACGAGCAGTACTTC. It codes for CASSMAQGTYEQYF.

V is TRBV10-3 and J is TRBJ2-3; 11 nucleotides agree with TRBD2. The J segment lost 2 bases and the V segment lost 11 bases, leaving 3 bases of the junction unmatched. CDR3 length: 13 residues. The germline V gene encodes CDR1 ENHRY and CDR2 SYGVKD. CDR3 sequence reads: CAVLAGDTDTQYF. In DNA, the CDR3 is TGTGCCGTACTAGCGGGAGACACAGATACGCAGTATTTT.

This clonotype appeared a few times. The chain is built from TRBV7-2 and TRBJ2-7; D is possibly TRBD1 (6 bases). The germline V and J ends were trimmed by 4 bases and 4 bases, with 11 bases remaining between them. CDR1 is SGHTA and CDR2 is FQGNSA in the germline V gene. The CDR3 runs to 13 residues. CDR3 residues: CASSSPQGYEQYF. The CDR3 bases are TGTGCCAGCAGCTCGCCTCAGGGGTACGAGCAGTACTTC.

This clonotype showed up just once. This chain links TRBV15 with TRBJ2-3; D is unresolved. The CDR3 is made up of 16 amino acids. Germline values: CDR1 LNHNV, CDR2 YYDKDF (reference sequence). The V and J ends lost 5 bases and 0 bases respectively, with 15 bases between them. CDR3 in DNA: TGTGCCACCAGCCTAGAGTGGCGACCAAGCACAGATACGCAGTATTTT. Encoded protein: CATSLEWRPSTDTQYF.

The V and J genes are TRBV2 and TRBJ1-2, with 7 nucleotides matching TRBD1. V was pared by 8 bases and J by 7 bases, with 13 bases of the junction left unmatched. The CDR3 length is 14 residues. Germline values: CDR1 SNHLY, CDR2 FYNNEI. CDR3 residues: CASHDRAVQAGYTF. In DNA, the CDR3 is TGTGCCAGCCACGACAGGGCGGTTCAGGCTGGCTACACCTTC.

This sequence joins TRBV6-1 and TRBJ2-5; 9 bases are shared with TRBD2. This CDR3 has 19 residues. Germline V gives CDR1 MNHNS, CDR2 SASEGT. V dropped 3 bases and J dropped 4; count of bases not matched to a gene: 18. CDR3: CASSDSIPFGGRARETQYF. The CDR3 DNA follows: TGTGCCAGCAGTGACTCCATTCCCTTTGGCGGGAGGGCCAGAGAGACCCAGTACTTC.

This clonotype was seen a handful of times. The V and J genes are TRBV7-3 and TRBJ1-1; 9 nucleotides match TRBD1. Unmatched junction bases numbered 5, after V lost 4 bases and J lost 5 bases. Germline V CDR1 and CDR2: SGHTA, FQGTGA. The CDR3 is made up of 14 amino acids. DNA for the CDR3: TGTGCCAGCAGCTCTGGGACAGGGAATACTGAAGCTTTCTTT. It specifies CASSSGTGNTEAFF.

The V gene is TRBV2, the J gene TRBJ1-1; D is undetermined. The CDR3 extends over 13 amino acids. Germline CDR1 is SNHLY and CDR2 is FYNNEI. Trimming pared 9 bases from V and 3 bases from J, leaving 14 bases between. CDR3 region: CASTFEGYTEAFF. CDR3 in DNA: TGTGCCAGTACGTTCGAGGGTTACACTGAAGCTTTCTTT.

The chain joins TRBV24-1 to TRBJ2-3, with D tentatively TRBD1 or TRBD2 (5 bases each). The germline V gene has CDR1 KGHDR and CDR2 SFDVKD. This CDR3 is built from 14 residues. V was trimmed by 5 bases and J by 6 bases, leaving 14 bases between them. For the CDR3, the DNA is TGTGCCACCAGTGGACTAAAAGGGACGGATACGCAGTATTTT. Translation gives CATSGLKGTDTQYF.

This clonotype has just a few counts. This chain uses TRBV28 with TRBJ2-7; D not certain. This CDR3 is built from 13 residues. Deletions cut 3 bases from V and 4 bases from J, with 10 bases between. Germline CDR1 and CDR2: MDHEN and SYDVKM. CDR3 loop: CASSFGPIYEQYF. CDR3 sequence (DNA): TGTGCCAGCAGTTTCGGCCCGATTTACGAGCAGTACTTC.

The chain links TRBV5-1 to TRBJ2-7, with 14 positions matching TRBD2. CDR3 length equals 15 residues. Germline V gives CDR1 SGHRS, CDR2 YFSETQ. Unmatched junction bases numbered 5, after V lost 4 bases and J lost 5 bases. CDR3 nucleotides: TGCGCCAGCAGCCCGGGACTAGCGGGAGATCACGAGCAGTACTTC. Translation: CASSPGLAGDHEQYF.

The J gene is TRBJ1-6, the V gene TRBV7-8, with 7 positions matching TRBD1. CDR3 length: 17 amino acids. Losses at the gene ends were 2 bases for V and 8 bases for J; bases not matched to a gene: 12. CDR1 SGHVS and CDR2 FQNEAQ come from the germline V gene. The CDR3: CASSLRPRGLKDSPLHF. The DNA of the CDR3 is TGTGCCAGCAGCTTAAGACCGAGGGGGCTGAAGGATTCACCCCTCCACTTT.

This clonotype was seen a few times. V is TRBV7-9 and J is TRBJ2-2, with D possibly TRBD2 on 6 matching bases. V was pared by 1 base and J by 5 bases, with 11 bases between. The CDR3 runs to 15 residues. CDR1 and CDR2 (germline): SEHNR, FQNEAQ (reference sequence). The CDR3 nucleotides read TGTGCCAGCAGCTTAGGCTGGGGGGATACCGGGGAGCTGTTTTTT. It encodes CASSLGWGDTGELFF.

This clonotype has a handful of counts. The CDR3 reads CSAVGAKPLYYEQYF. CDR3 DNA sequence: TGCAGTGCGGTAGGGGCTAAGCCCTTATATTACGAGCAGTACTTC. The chain joins TRBV20-1 to TRBJ2-7; TRBD1 is a possible D gene (5 bases). V was trimmed by 6 bases and J by 4 bases, leaving 22 bases between them. The CDR3 totals 15 residues. CDR1 and CDR2 from the germline V gene are DFQATT and SNEGSKA (reference sequence).

The chain couples TRBV20-1 to TRBJ2-2; TRBD2 might be the D (6 bases). The CDR3 loop spans 13 amino acids. V was cut by 3 bases and J by 1 base, with 6 bases left in between. Germline CDR1 reads DFQATT; CDR2 reads SNEGSKA (reference sequence). CDR3 in amino acids: CSASGRNTGELFF. The CDR3 DNA reads TGCAGTGCTAGCGGGAGGAACACCGGGGAGCTGTTTTTT.

The gene calls are TRBV5-8 and TRBJ2-5; a possible D gene is TRBD2 (6 bases). There are 13 residues in the CDR3. Deletions cut 5 bases from V and 3 bases from J, with 11 bases between. Germline V gene lookup returns CDR1 SGHTS and CDR2 YDEGEE. CDR3 nucleotides: TGTGCCAGCAGAAGACTAGGGAAAGAGACCCAGTACTTC. Its translation: CASRRLGKETQYF.

This chain uses TRBV7-9 with TRBJ2-5; D is ambiguous. V was cut by 1 base and J by 3 bases, with 6 bases left in between. Germline CDR1 is SEHNR and CDR2 is FQNEAQ (reference sequence). This CDR3 comprises 13 residues. The CDR3 nucleotides read TGTGCCAGCAGCTTAGTTGCGGAAGAGACCCAGTACTTC. Translated: CASSLVAEETQYF. Full variable domain (missing parts from reference TRBV7-9 and TRBJ2-5): DTGVSQNPRHKITKRGQNVTFRCDPISEHNRLYWYRQTLGQGPEFLTYFQNEAQLEKSRLLSDRFSAERPKGSFSTLEIQRTEQGDSAMYLCASSLVAEETQYFGPGTRLLVL.

This clonotype was seen once. The chain links TRBV20-1 to TRBJ2-7; D is perhaps TRBD2 (6 bases). Trimming left V 1 base short and J 1 base short, with 20 bases between. The germline V gene encodes CDR1 DFQATT and CDR2 SNEGSKA (reference sequence). CDR3 length: 17 amino acids. This chain's CDR3 is CSARAPRASGRSYEQYF. Written as DNA, the CDR3 is TGCAGTGCTAGAGCCCCAAGGGCGAGCGGGCGATCCTACGAGCAGTACTTC.

The rearrangement joins TRBV19 to TRBJ1-6; D is perhaps TRBD1 (6 bases). Germline CDR1 is LNHDA and CDR2 is SQIVND (reference sequence). V lost 3 bases to trimming and J lost 5 bases, with 8 bases between them. The CDR3 length is 14 residues. The CDR3 DNA reads TGTGCCAGTAGTATCGGGACAAATAATTCACCCCTCCACTTT. This encodes CASSIGTNNSPLHF.

V gene TRBV27 combines with J gene TRBJ2-5, with D perhaps TRBD2 (6 bases). Looked up from germline, CDR1 is MNHEY and CDR2 is SMNVEV (reference sequence). V dropped 5 bases and J dropped 1 base, with 17 bases sitting between them. CDR3 length equals 16 residues. The CDR3 sequence is CASSLGTRTFQETQYF. CDR3 bases: TGTGCCAGCAGTCTGGGGACTCGTACCTTCCAAGAGACCCAGTACTTC.

This clonotype was seen only a few times. The genes are TRBV20-1 and TRBJ2-3; possible D gene TRBD2, 6 bases. This CDR3 contains 14 residues. Germline loops: CDR1 DFQATT, CDR2 SNEGSKA (reference sequence). V lost 2 bases and J 4 bases, leaving 13 bases between the germline ends. CDR3 residues: CSARLGGDADTQYF. DNA of the CDR3: TGCAGTGCTAGACTAGGCGGGGATGCAGATACGCAGTATTTT.

The J gene is TRBJ2-1, the V gene TRBV4-1; 7 bases align to TRBD2. Germline CDR1 is MGHRA and CDR2 is YSYEKL. This CDR3 is built from 18 residues. The V and J ends lost 1 base and 0 bases, in that order; junction bases with no gene match: 9. The CDR3 nucleotides are TGCGCCAGCAGCCAAGCCCGTCTGTGGACTAGCTCCTACAATGAGCAGTTCTTC. Translating gives CASSQARLWTSSYNEQFF.